This TCR beta chain was recovered during a study of CD8+ T cells in alopecia areata. Extraction and reverse transcription of RNA yielded cDNA as the sequencing template. Sequencing used immunoSEQ multiplex PCR; TCRdb keeps in-frame clones, though not all of them. The sample has fewer than 40,000 clones; 55% are singletons. CDR1 and CDR2 (germline): SGDLS, YYNGEE. The CDR3 loop spans 14 amino acids. Trimming stripped 3 bases from V and 3 bases from J, with 9 bases between. Starting from PBMCs, sorting isolated CD4+ and CD8+ T cells. Study outcomes and limitations: Higher clonality than in normal scalp was seen in lesional scalp, especially alopecia totalis/universalis.

This clone has a handful of counts. The antigen remains unidentified. At the DNA level, this CDR3 is encoded by other sequences in the same sample as well. The chain joins TRBV9 to TRBJ2-2; no firm D call. Sequencing was done on a sample of NKG2D-high CD8+ T cells sorted from blood. This sequence originates from a human donor with alopecia areata. The CDR3 DNA follows: TGTGCCAGCAGCGCCCGAGACTACACCGGGGAGCTGTTTTTT. Amino acids: CASSARDYTGELFF. Full variable domain (missing parts from reference TRBV9 and TRBJ2-2): DSGVTQTPKHLITATGQRVTLRCSPRSGDLSVYWYQQSLDQGLQFLIQYYNGEERAKGNILERFSAQQFPDLHSELNLSSLELGDSALYFCASSARDYTGELFFGEGSRLTVL.